This note documents a single TCR beta chain sequence. Its antigen has not been determined. Nothing much larger sits one base from this clone, and base qualities are not available. Additional DNA sequences in this sample encode the identical CDR3. This specimen comes from a study of blood T cell repertoires in COVID-19 (dated by TCRdb to the early 2020s). Concerning the study at large: Collaborator samples came from the United States, Italy and Spain and covered acute and convalescent phases of COVID-19. The prospective study material was composed of cDNA or gDNA derived from T cells, B-cell-depleted T cells, or PBMCs. Deeply sampled blood TCRbeta repertoires from subjects exposed to, actively infected with, or recovered from COVID-19 were included in the dataset. The repertoires were made available in a free public database intended to serve as a resource for research on the immune response to SARS-CoV-2. The samples were drawn from two sources: the first 160 participants of the ongoing ImmuneRACE study, and 1,254 subjects contributed by 6 global collaborators. Sample metadata almost always included a de-identified subject ID, COVID-19 status, age in years and sex. Where available, HLA class I and class II types were taken from metadata supplied by the sample provider and were not determined by assay-based typing. The full study reports these points: The quantity of clinical and demographic metadata differed by source and by participant and was supplied without curation.

The immunoSEQ Assay, a bias-controlled multiplex PCR, was used to amplify TCRbeta CDR3 regions from genomic DNA. Under the source paper's analysis protocol: The number of nucleated cells in each sample was estimated from the amplification of reference gene primers within the assay. Sequence reads were collapsed and filtered to measure the absolute abundance of every unique TCRbeta CDR3 rearrangement. For each sample, productive Simpson clonality was calculated as the square root of Simpson's diversity index across productive rearrangements. The immuneACCESS repertoire file appears here via TCRdb, limited to in-frame rearrangements. These files lack a portion of the clones; in checked studies, under half of the deficit traces to unresolved V genes, and the cause of the others is not known. V and J calls and clone size come straight from that table; D and trimming were deduced from the DNA. Within this sample are under 250,000 clones, with roughly 83% of them counted one time only. The ten largest clones add up to 1.3% of the sample.

Participants in the prospective study were aged 18 to 89 years, lived in 20 to 25 United States geographic areas, and enrolled through a virtual design. Cohort assignment in the prospective study relied on participant-reported clinical history from a screening survey and a study questionnaire. In the prospective study, mobile phlebotomists collected whole blood, serum and a nasopharyngeal or oropharyngeal swab from each participant. Prospective study participants could optionally give additional blood draws and questionnaires over an approximately 2-month period. Before DNA extraction, prospective study blood samples were shipped either frozen or at room temperature. V is shortened by 3 bases, J by 4 bases, and the region joining them spans 6 bases. Per the germline V gene (reference sequence), DFQATT is the CDR1 and SNEGSKA is the CDR2. From its cysteine to its phenylalanine, the CDR3 spans 11 amino acids. Only the CDR3 part of the read is kept: 33 bases, read in frame from the first base.

In this chain, TRBV20-1 is recombined with TRBJ1-1; D gene: possibly TRBD1, on 5 matching bases. This TCR came from a woman between 40 and 55 years old with acute COVID-19. What was sequenced was PBMCs or T cells enriched from blood (not recorded which). The encoded CDR3 is CSARGGTEAFF. The nucleotides are TGCAGTGCTAGGGGGGGCACTGAAGCTTTCTTT.